The next 14 T cell receptor beta chains were all read from a single sample in a study of OX40 agonist ivuxolimab in advanced cancers. TCRdb's copy holds only in-frame clones and misses some; the assay was immunoSEQ multiplex PCR. The repertoire has about 38,000 clones, roughly 80% of them found once; the top ten carry 21%. The sequencing used CD4+ or CD8+ T cells sorted from blood, collected in a trial of the OX40 agonist ivuxolimab. The receptors originated from an adult with an advanced solid tumor such as melanoma, head and neck, liver or kidney cancer.

This rearrangement joins TRBV5-4 to TRBJ2-7; D possibly corresponds to TRBD2 (6 bases). Germline assignment: CDR1 SGHNT and CDR2 YYREEE (reference sequence). V lost 2 bases, J lost 6 bases, and 15 bases lay in between. The CDR3 consists of 14 residues. CDR3 residues: CASSFTGTGGEQYF. The CDR3 coding sequence is TGTGCCAGCAGCTTCACCGGGACTGGGGGCGAGCAGTACTTC. Together with reference TRBV5-4 and TRBJ2-7, the CDR3 gives the full variable domain: ETGVTQSPTHLIKTRGQQVTLRCSSQSGHNTVSWYQQALGQGPQFIFQYYREEENGRGNFPPRFSGLQFPNYSSELNVNALELDDSALYLCASSFTGTGGEQYFGPGTRLTVT.

To note about this clone: The sample carries other DNA sequences with the same CDR3. The CDR3 loop reads CASSIDRRTYGYTF. In DNA, the CDR3 is TGTGCCAGTAGTATAGATCGCAGGACCTATGGCTACACCTTC. The chain links TRBV19 to TRBJ1-2, with D hard to call. V lost 0 bases and J lost 4, with 9 bases in between. Per germline, CDR1 LNHDA and CDR2 SQIVND (reference sequence). There are 14 residues in the CDR3.

V and J are TRBV28 and TRBJ1-3; no definite D call. Germline V gene sequence: CDR1 MDHEN, CDR2 SYDVKM. This CDR3 spans 15 amino acids. The V and J ends lost 1 base and 3 bases respectively, with 10 bases between them. CDR3 in amino acids: CASSLSPGNGNTIYF. The CDR3, as DNA: TGTGCCAGCAGTTTATCTCCGGGGAATGGAAACACCATATATTTT.

The chain recombines TRBV9 with TRBJ1-6; tentative D call: TRBD1 (5 bases). V lost 3 bases and J lost 7, with 14 bases in between. Germline V gives CDR1 SGDLS, CDR2 YYNGEE. The CDR3 length is 15 residues. The CDR3 reads CASSGAGAENSPLHF. For the CDR3, the DNA is TGTGCCAGCAGCGGGGCTGGGGCTGAGAATTCACCCCTCCACTTT. The variable domain in full, with the rest retrieved from reference TRBV9 and TRBJ1-6, is DSGVTQTPKHLITATGQRVTLRCSPRSGDLSVYWYQQSLDQGLQFLIQYYNGEERAKGNILERFSAQQFPDLHSELNLSSLELGDSALYFCASSGAGAENSPLHFGNGTRLTVT.

The chain carries TRBV11-3 and TRBJ2-5, with TRBD1 matching 9 bases. Germline CDR1 and CDR2: SGHNT and YENEEA. CDR3 size: 14 residues. The V and J ends lost 5 bases and 6 bases, in that order; junction bases with no gene match: 7. CDR3 coding DNA: TGTGCCAGCAGCGAACCGGGACAGGGAAAGACCCAGTACTTC. Its translation: CASSEPGQGKTQYF.

This clone was counted once. The chain has TRBV6-6 and TRBJ2-1; D gene unclear. Deletions cut 8 bases from V and 4 bases from J, with 21 bases between. Germline CDR1 and CDR2: MNHNY and SVGAGI (reference sequence). CDR3 size: 16 residues. The CDR3 sequence: CASRRANTQLYNEQFF. The CDR3, as DNA: TGTGCCAGCCGAAGGGCCAACACTCAGCTTTACAATGAGCAGTTCTTC.

The rearrangement uses TRBV5-6 and TRBJ2-7; D remains ambiguous. This CDR3 spans 11 amino acids. In germline, CDR1 is SGHDT, CDR2 YYEEEE. Trimming cost V 3 bases and J 6 bases, with 7 bases left between them. CDR3 bases: TGTGCCAGCAGCTGGAGCTCCGAGCAGTACTTC. Residues: CASSWSSEQYF. Based on the CDR3 plus reference TRBV5-6 and TRBJ2-7, the full variable domain is DAGVTQSPTHLIKTRGQQVTLRCSPKSGHDTVSWYQQALGQGPQFIFQYYEEEERQRGNFPDRFSGHQFPNYSSELNVNALLLGDSALYLCASSWSSEQYFGPGTRLTVT.

This sequence joins TRBV29-1 and TRBJ2-5, with 8 bases fitting TRBD1. The ends lost 7 bases at V and 5 bases at J; junction bases unmatched: 6. Germline CDR1 is SQVTM and CDR2 is ANQGSEA. The CDR3 has 12 residues. The DNA of the CDR3 is TGCAGCGGCAGACAGGGGACGGAGACCCAGTACTTC. This codes for CSGRQGTETQYF.

This chain joins TRBV19 and TRBJ1-4; TRBD1 is a possible D gene (6 bases). The CDR3 is 16 residues long. Germline V gene sequence: CDR1 LNHDA, CDR2 SQIVND (reference sequence). V dropped 4 bases and J dropped 8 bases, with 20 bases sitting between them. In DNA form, the CDR3 reads TGTGCCAGTAGTACAAGACAGGCCACCGCACGAGAAAAACTGTTTTTT. It yields the protein CASSTRQATAREKLFF.

The rearrangement uses TRBV10-3 and TRBJ1-1, with D possibly matching TRBD1 (6 bases). Germline CDR1 reads ENHRY; CDR2 reads SYGVKD. V was cut by 0 bases and J by 0 bases, with 8 bases left in between. This CDR3 spans 15 amino acids. Here the CDR3 DNA reads TGTGCCATCAGTGAGTCGACAGGTTTGAACACTGAAGCTTTCTTT. Translating gives CAISESTGLNTEAFF.

The rearrangement links TRBV4-1 to TRBJ2-7; D not resolved. V was trimmed by 5 bases and J by 2 bases, leaving 16 bases between them. The CDR3 has 15 residues. From germline, CDR1 is MGHRA and CDR2 YSYEKL. The CDR3 loop is CASSSPASGAYEQYF. The CDR3 DNA follows: TGCGCCAGCAGCTCACCCGCCTCTGGCGCCTACGAGCAGTACTTC.

This clone was seen a handful of times. V usage is TRBV30 and J usage is TRBJ2-1; the match to TRBD1 covers 7 bases. The J segment lost 8 bases and the V segment lost 1 base, leaving 17 bases of the junction unmatched. The CDR3 runs 17 residues. Germline CDR1 and CDR2: GTSNPN and SVGIG (reference sequence). The CDR3 sequence: CAWSGFSLKGQFDEQFF. The CDR3 nucleotides read TGTGCCTGGAGTGGCTTTTCGCTTAAGGGACAGTTCGATGAGCAGTTCTTC.

This clone is termed medium-sized. J is TRBJ2-7 and V is TRBV4-1; no clear D. CDR1 is MGHRA, CDR2 YSYEKL, per germline. The ends were cut back, 1 base at V and 0 bases at J, with 10 bases in the middle. The CDR3 contains 15 residues. DNA for the CDR3: TGCGCCAGCAGCCAAGCTATTGGTAGCTCCTACGAGCAGTACTTC. The encoded protein is CASSQAIGSSYEQYF.

On this clone itself: Sequence at one end of the junction differs from germline and may be a read error. This rearrangement joins TRBV4-1 to TRBJ2-4, with TRBD1 matching 8 bases. CDR3 length: 13 amino acids. Germline V gives CDR1 MGHRA, CDR2 YSYEKL. Written as DNA, the CDR3 is TGCGCCAGCAGCCAAGTGTCAGGGGGCGATTTAAACTTC. Protein sequence: CASSQVSGGDLNF.